The rows below give T cell receptor beta chains drawn from one sample of a study of blood T cell repertoires in COVID-19. Here immunoSEQ multiplex PCR was the method, and the copy in TCRdb shows in-frame clones only, minus some. The repertoire has 300,000 to 350,000 clones, around nine tenths of them found once; the top ten carry around 5%. Sequencing was carried out using PBMCs or T cells enriched from blood (not recorded which). Source of these receptors: a man younger than 40 who had recovered from COVID-19. Both conserved end residues are trimmed from each CDR3. Fields, in order: clone size, V gene, J gene, CDR3 protein. Size tells how often a clone was seen (once, few, many) or the class of an expanded clone, and some rows leave it out.

>NA|TRBV28|TRBJ2-1
ASSLGQAPAHDNEQF
>once|TRBV7-7|TRBJ2-3
ASSLEGPPTDTQY
>NA|TRBV6-2/TRBV6-3|TRBJ2-3
ASSYPSGGVTDTQY
>NA|TRBV5-5|TRBJ2-1
ASSLDWRGYNEQF
>NA|TRBV9|TRBJ2-1
ASSLPENEQF
>NA|TRBV6-1|TRBJ2-4
ASSESTSDKNIQY
>NA|TRBV24-1|TRBJ1-2
ATSVGTNYGYT
>NA|TRBV7-8|TRBJ1-2
ASSGDWDRSYGYT
>once|TRBV5-1|TRBJ1-1
ASSPGLRELNTEAF
>NA|TRBV5-1|TRBJ1-2
ASSFGTGHGDWGYGYT
>NA|TRBV29-1|TRBJ1-1
SVRGGTEAF
>NA|TRBV5-4|TRBJ2-7
ASSLGGANPTYEQY
>once|TRBV30|TRBJ2-3
AWSLGSVGTDTQY
>once|TRBV11-2|TRBJ1-6
ASSWPQGQSSNSPLH
>NA|TRBV12-3/TRBV12-4|TRBJ2-5
ACNAGRGETQY
>NA|TRBV9|TRBJ1-1
ASSPSAGGQVDTEAF
>NA|TRBV28|TRBJ1-2
ASSLGTGTYGYT
>NA|TRBV9|TRBJ1-3
ASRPSGTISGNTIY
>few|TRBV7-9|TRBJ1-4
ASSQGLPQAAEKLF
>NA|TRBV7-3|TRBJ2-7
ASSPQGSAEQY
>NA|TRBV27|TRBJ1-2
ASSSIQGGGYT
>NA|TRBV21-1|TRBJ1-5
ASSKFGRGNSNQPQH
>NA|TRBV29-1|TRBJ1-5
SVGDRGGQPQH
>NA|TRBV7-9|TRBJ1-6
ASRTGLNSPLH
>NA|TRBV28|TRBJ1-1
ASRRAWRTEAF
>NA|TRBV30|TRBJ2-2
ACHGPNTGELF
>NA|TRBV2|TRBJ2-1
ASSAYPRDRRF
>NA|TRBV6-5|TRBJ2-7
ASRAGPSVSYEQY
>few|TRBV7-6|TRBJ2-5
ASSFSGGGETQY
>NA|TRBV23-1|TRBJ1-3
ASPSWGQNSGNTIY
>NA|TRBV18|TRBJ2-6
ASSPGRSTFSGANVLT
>NA|TRBV11-2|TRBJ2-3
ASSLVAGGDTQY
>once|TRBV3-1/TRBV3-2|TRBJ2-3
ASSRAAPGTSSTDTQY
>NA|TRBV28|TRBJ2-3
ATQTDTQY
>NA|TRBV19|TRBJ1-5
ASSIRQGTSNQPQH
>NA|TRBV7-6|TRBJ1-6
ASSPVDPGSSPLH
>NA|TRBV27|TRBJ2-3
ASSLSGPSGGWADTQY
>once|TRBV15|TRBJ1-2
ATSRATGSYGYT
>NA|TRBV4-2|TRBJ2-3
ASSQDEADTQY
>once|TRBV3-1/TRBV3-2|TRBJ1-6
ASSPLNSPLH
>NA|TRBV14|TRBJ1-3
ASSQVGTAGNTIY
>once|TRBV4-1|TRBJ2-3
ASSQGLAGGSTDTQY
>NA|TRBV7-9|TRBJ1-4
ASSLDSLVEKLF
>NA|TRBV10-3|TRBJ2-7
AIQTGGRGEQY
>few|TRBV18|TRBJ2-5
ASSPPSTPETQY
>NA|TRBV7-8|TRBJ1-5
ASSTPGTEPDQPQH
>NA|TRBV3-1/TRBV3-2|TRBJ2-1
ASSPRRTSYNEQF
>NA|TRBV6-5|TRBJ2-2
ASSYLAGTNTGELF
>NA|TRBV30|TRBJ2-5
AWSVGLAETQY
>NA|TRBV7-2|TRBJ2-6
ASSLVPGISGANVLT
>once|TRBV6-5|TRBJ1-2
ASSSGQGSYGYT
>NA|TRBV11-2|TRBJ1-4
ASRRDSGEKLF
>NA|TRBV2|TRBJ1-2
ASSVLAEDGYT
>NA|TRBV5-5|TRBJ2-7
ASSLAQGSPPYEQY
>NA|TRBV5-1|TRBJ2-3
ASSSLLAGALTDTQY
>once|TRBV6-5|TRBJ2-5
ASSYPGTQETQY
>NA|TRBV7-3|TRBJ1-6
ASSLRARSPLH
>NA|TRBV10-3|TRBJ1-2
AISAEDNVNYGYT
>NA|TRBV7-8|TRBJ2-1
ASSLVKGGDNEQF